The rows below give T cell receptor beta chains drawn from one sample of a study of cytomegalovirus exposure and HLA in healthy donors. Profiled with immunoSEQ multiplex PCR; TCRdb holds only in-frame clones, not every one. Among hundreds of thousands of clones listed, 76% were seen once. The sequencing input was PBMCs. Source of these receptors: a man in his late teens or twenties in good health and CMV-seronegative. Both conserved end residues are part of each CDR3. Fields, in order: clone size, D gene, J gene, V gene, CDR3 protein, CDR3 DNA. A D gene is named only where the DNA matches it firmly. The size entry is marked missing in some rows and otherwise reads once, few, many or a size class.

clone_size: .
d_call: .
j_call: TRBJ2-7
v_call: TRBV18
cdr3_aa: CASSPLGAEQYF
cdr3_nt: TGTGCCAGCTCACCACTAGGGGCCGAGCAGTACTTC

clone_size: .
d_call: TRBD1
j_call: TRBJ1-1
v_call: TRBV18
cdr3_aa: CASRTTSQGSTEAFF
cdr3_nt: TGTGCCAGTCGAACCACGTCACAGGGGAGCACTGAAGCTTTCTTT

clone_size: once
d_call: .
j_call: TRBJ2-1
v_call: TRBV6-5
cdr3_aa: CASSPPRSSTNEQFF
cdr3_nt: TGTGCCAGCAGCCCGCCTCGGTCCTCCACCAATGAGCAGTTCTTC

clone_size: few
d_call: TRBD1
j_call: TRBJ1-2
v_call: TRBV6-1
cdr3_aa: CASSETGEWYGYTF
cdr3_nt: TGTGCCAGCAGTGAGACAGGGGAGTGGTATGGCTACACCTTC

clone_size: .
d_call: .
j_call: TRBJ1-5
v_call: TRBV16
cdr3_aa: CASSLTMGAGQPQHF
cdr3_nt: TGTGCCAGCAGCCTTACAATGGGGGCCGGTCAGCCCCAGCATTTT

clone_size: .
d_call: .
j_call: TRBJ1-6
v_call: TRBV6-1
cdr3_aa: CASSEGGLEVYNSPLHF
cdr3_nt: TGTGCCAGCAGTGAAGGCGGACTCGAAGTGTATAATTCACCCCTCCACTTT

clone_size: .
d_call: .
j_call: TRBJ2-3
v_call: TRBV6-6
cdr3_aa: CASSFNGVPDTQYF
cdr3_nt: TGTGCCAGCAGTTTTAACGGGGTACCAGATACGCAGTATTTT

clone_size: .
d_call: .
j_call: TRBJ1-1
v_call: TRBV28
cdr3_aa: CASRGGAAVVNTEAFF
cdr3_nt: TGTGCCAGCAGGGGTGGGGCAGCAGTCGTGAACACTGAAGCTTTCTTT

clone_size: .
d_call: TRBD1
j_call: TRBJ1-2
v_call: TRBV9
cdr3_aa: CASSESRGDYGYTF
cdr3_nt: TGTGCCAGCAGCGAGAGCAGGGGGGACTATGGCTACACCTTC

clone_size: .
d_call: TRBD1
j_call: TRBJ2-7
v_call: TRBV4-1
cdr3_aa: CASSQLRQGAYEQYF
cdr3_nt: TGCGCCAGCAGCCAACTTAGACAGGGGGCCTACGAGCAGTACTTC

clone_size: .
d_call: .
j_call: TRBJ2-7
v_call: TRBV2
cdr3_aa: CASSGGRLDYEQYF
cdr3_nt: TGTGCCAGCAGTGGGGGGCGGTTAGATTACGAGCAGTACTTC

clone_size: .
d_call: TRBD1
j_call: TRBJ1-2
v_call: TRBV6-5
cdr3_aa: CASSYSDRVNYGYTF
cdr3_nt: TGTGCCAGCAGTTACTCCGACAGGGTTAACTATGGCTACACCTTC